These T cell receptor beta chains were read from a single sample in a study of response to subunit inactivated influenza vaccine. Each CDR3 protein gets one entry after TCRdb re-called the RT-PCR reads with MiXCR. The sample has some 640,000 distinct CDR3 sequences, around 13% seen once. The sequences come from PBMCs from blood, collected less than 15 days before vaccination. Source of these receptors: a man aged 50 to 59 who received an inactivated influenza vaccine. Both conserved end residues are part of each CDR3. Each record gives: CDR3 DNA, CDR3 protein, clone size, V gene, J gene, D gene. The D gene is left open where the match is weak. Size is omitted from some rows. Given values are once, few, many or a class for expanded clones.

CDR3nt: TGTGCCAGCAGCCAAGTAAGGACTAGCACAGATACGCAGTATTTT; CDR3aa: CASSQVRTSTDTQYF; abundance: -; v_gene: TRBV3-1; j_gene: TRBJ2-3; d_gene: -
CDR3nt: TGCAGTGCTTCATCACAGGGGTTCCAGGATTCACCCCTCCACTTT; CDR3aa: CSASSQGFQDSPLHF; abundance: few; v_gene: TRBV20-1; j_gene: TRBJ1-6; d_gene: TRBD1
CDR3nt: TGTGCCAGCAGAACCGGGCCTAATTTACGTGCCCTCCACTTT; CDR3aa: CASRTGPNLRALHF; abundance: -; v_gene: TRBV28; j_gene: TRBJ1-6; d_gene: -
CDR3nt: TGCGCCAGCAGCATCACAGGCACTGAAGCTTTCTTT; CDR3aa: CASSITGTEAFF; abundance: few; v_gene: TRBV5-1; j_gene: TRBJ1-1; d_gene: -
CDR3nt: TGTGCCAGCAGTTCCCCCCTCAGGGGGCAGAAACAGCCCCAGCATTTT; CDR3aa: CASSSPLRGQKQPQHF; abundance: few; v_gene: TRBV6-2/TRBV6-3; j_gene: TRBJ1-5; d_gene: TRBD1
CDR3nt: TGTGCCAGCAGCCCCTGGTCAGAGACCCAGTACTTC; CDR3aa: CASSPWSETQYF; abundance: -; v_gene: TRBV7-2; j_gene: TRBJ2-5; d_gene: -
CDR3nt: TGCAGTGCTGGTGGAGTCTATGAGCAGTTCTTC; CDR3aa: CSAGGVYEQFF; abundance: -; v_gene: TRBV20-1; j_gene: TRBJ2-1; d_gene: -
CDR3nt: TGTGCCAGCAGCGCGGTGGGGACAGGGAACACAGATACGCAGTATTTT; CDR3aa: CASSAVGTGNTDTQYF; abundance: few; v_gene: TRBV9; j_gene: TRBJ2-3; d_gene: TRBD1
CDR3nt: TGTGCCAGCAGCTTAGATCCGGCGAGGCTCGGAAACACCATATATTTT; CDR3aa: CASSLDPARLGNTIYF; abundance: -; v_gene: TRBV11-2; j_gene: TRBJ1-3; d_gene: -
CDR3nt: TGTGCCAGCAGCTTAAGATTCAGGCAGGGGACCATGAACACTGAAGCTTTCTTT; CDR3aa: CASSLRFRQGTMNTEAFF; abundance: -; v_gene: TRBV11-1; j_gene: TRBJ1-1; d_gene: -
CDR3nt: TGCAGTGCACCGCCGGCAGGCCGGGGGGCCAAAAACATTCAGTACTTC; CDR3aa: CSAPPAGRGAKNIQYF; abundance: few; v_gene: TRBV20-1; j_gene: TRBJ2-4; d_gene: -
CDR3nt: TGTGCCAGCAGCTTGAACTCCAGGGAAACCGGGGAGCTGTTTTTT; CDR3aa: CASSLNSRETGELFF; abundance: -; v_gene: TRBV7-9; j_gene: TRBJ2-2; d_gene: -
CDR3nt: TGTGCCAGCAGTTTGGCCCACAGGGGGCAATATGGCTACACCTTC; CDR3aa: CASSLAHRGQYGYTF; abundance: -; v_gene: TRBV28; j_gene: TRBJ1-2; d_gene: TRBD1
CDR3nt: TGTGCCAGCAGTTACTCATGGGCAGGGTTGGATGAGCAGTTCTTC; CDR3aa: CASSYSWAGLDEQFF; abundance: many; v_gene: TRBV6-5; j_gene: TRBJ2-1; d_gene: -
CDR3nt: TGTGCCAGCACCCCCGGGGGGTGGGGGGCGAAGCAGTTCTTC; CDR3aa: CASTPGGWGAKQFF; abundance: many; v_gene: TRBV12-3/TRBV12-4; j_gene: TRBJ2-1; d_gene: -
CDR3nt: TGCAGCGTTGACCACCGGGGAGAGACCCAGTACTTC; CDR3aa: CSVDHRGETQYF; abundance: -; v_gene: TRBV29-1; j_gene: TRBJ2-5; d_gene: -
CDR3nt: TGTGCCAGCAGCCAAGTGGGAAGGCGCGAGCAGTACTTC; CDR3aa: CASSQVGRREQYF; abundance: -; v_gene: TRBV14; j_gene: TRBJ2-7; d_gene: -
CDR3nt: TGCAGTGCTTTCGTTAGCGGGAGCTTGCGGTACAATGAGCAGTTCTTC; CDR3aa: CSAFVSGSLRYNEQFF; abundance: -; v_gene: TRBV20-1; j_gene: TRBJ2-1; d_gene: TRBD2
CDR3nt: TGCGCCAGCAACCTATCGCCCGGGGGCTCCTACAATGAGCAGTTCTTC; CDR3aa: CASNLSPGGSYNEQFF; abundance: many; v_gene: TRBV5-1; j_gene: TRBJ2-1; d_gene: -
CDR3nt: TGCAGCGTTGCTCCTCGCTTAGCGGGGTACAATGAGCAGTTCTTC; CDR3aa: CSVAPRLAGYNEQFF; abundance: many; v_gene: TRBV29-1; j_gene: TRBJ2-1; d_gene: TRBD2
CDR3nt: TGTGCCAGCAGTCCATCGAGCGGGAGGGCCCCCGGGGAGCTGTTTTTT; CDR3aa: CASSPSSGRAPGELFF; abundance: few; v_gene: TRBV6-1; j_gene: TRBJ2-2; d_gene: TRBD2
CDR3nt: TGTGCCAGCAGTTACGAAATAGCCGGGACTAGCGGACCCTACGAGCAGTACTTC; CDR3aa: CASSYEIAGTSGPYEQYF; abundance: -; v_gene: TRBV28; j_gene: TRBJ2-7; d_gene: TRBD2
CDR3nt: TGTGCCAGTAGTATAGATTTTGGACAGGGAAGCACTGAAGCTTTCTTT; CDR3aa: CASSIDFGQGSTEAFF; abundance: few; v_gene: TRBV19; j_gene: TRBJ1-1; d_gene: TRBD1
CDR3nt: TGTGCCAGCAGCCCCCATCCGGGACGGATCGAAGAGACCCAGTACTTC; CDR3aa: CASSPHPGRIEETQYF; abundance: few; v_gene: TRBV4-2; j_gene: TRBJ2-5; d_gene: -
CDR3nt: TGTGCCAGCCAAAAGCAGGGGGACACCGGGGAGCTGTTTTTT; CDR3aa: CASQKQGDTGELFF; abundance: few; v_gene: TRBV6-1; j_gene: TRBJ2-2; d_gene: TRBD1
CDR3nt: TGTGCCAGCAGTGCTCTTACCGGGACAGCTTACAATGAGCAGTTCTTC; CDR3aa: CASSALTGTAYNEQFF; abundance: -; v_gene: TRBV25-1; j_gene: TRBJ2-1; d_gene: TRBD1
CDR3nt: TGTGCCAGCAGCTTAGAACCGGGACAGGGAAATCAGCCCCAGCATTTT; CDR3aa: CASSLEPGQGNQPQHF; abundance: -; v_gene: TRBV7-9; j_gene: TRBJ1-5; d_gene: TRBD1
CDR3nt: TGCAGCGTTGAAGATCGGGACAGCTCCTACGAGCAGTACTTC; CDR3aa: CSVEDRDSSYEQYF; abundance: many; v_gene: TRBV29-1; j_gene: TRBJ2-7; d_gene: TRBD1
CDR3nt: TGTGCCAGCAGTTACTGGTCTGCGAGGGTGGAGCAGTACTTC; CDR3aa: CASSYWSARVEQYF; abundance: few; v_gene: TRBV6-2/TRBV6-3; j_gene: TRBJ2-7; d_gene: -
CDR3nt: TGCAGCGTGAGGCCCTACAGGCGAAAAGAGACCCAGTACTTC; CDR3aa: CSVRPYRRKETQYF; abundance: few; v_gene: TRBV29-1; j_gene: TRBJ2-5; d_gene: -
CDR3nt: TGTGCCAGCTCCCCGGGGGCCTTAACCCTATACGAGCAGTACTTC; CDR3aa: CASSPGALTLYEQYF; abundance: -; v_gene: TRBV27; j_gene: TRBJ2-7; d_gene: -
CDR3nt: TGTGCCAGCAGTCCCCTCTGGGCAGGGGGCGTCACAGATACGCAGTATTTT; CDR3aa: CASSPLWAGGVTDTQYF; abundance: -; v_gene: TRBV6-1; j_gene: TRBJ2-3; d_gene: TRBD1
CDR3nt: TGTGCCAGCAGCTTAGAGTCCAGGGCGGGAAACATTCAGTACTTC; CDR3aa: CASSLESRAGNIQYF; abundance: -; v_gene: TRBV7-2; j_gene: TRBJ2-4; d_gene: -
CDR3nt: TGTGCCAGCAGTTTGGACGGACCCCCATATAGCAATCAGCCCCAGCATTTT; CDR3aa: CASSLDGPPYSNQPQHF; abundance: -; v_gene: TRBV27; j_gene: TRBJ1-5; d_gene: -
CDR3nt: TGCAGTGCTCGACTAGCGGGAATCGTCACAGATACGCAGTATTTT; CDR3aa: CSARLAGIVTDTQYF; abundance: few; v_gene: TRBV20-1; j_gene: TRBJ2-3; d_gene: TRBD2
CDR3nt: TGTGCCAGCAGTGGGGGGACAGGGGGCTGGATGAACACTGAAGCTTTCTTT; CDR3aa: CASSGGTGGWMNTEAFF; abundance: many; v_gene: TRBV6-1; j_gene: TRBJ1-1; d_gene: TRBD1
CDR3nt: TGTGCCAGCAGCTCTATCCAAGAGACCCAGTACTTC; CDR3aa: CASSSIQETQYF; abundance: -; v_gene: TRBV12-3/TRBV12-4; j_gene: TRBJ2-5; d_gene: -
CDR3nt: TGTGCCAGCAGCCCACGGACTCTTTCCTACGAGCAGTACTTC; CDR3aa: CASSPRTLSYEQYF; abundance: -; v_gene: TRBV11-2; j_gene: TRBJ2-7; d_gene: -
CDR3nt: TGCGCCAGCAGCCTGGACGTGAGGACTGAAGCTTTCTTT; CDR3aa: CASSLDVRTEAFF; abundance: -; v_gene: TRBV5-1; j_gene: TRBJ1-1; d_gene: -
CDR3nt: TGCAGTGCTAGGCCCGGACTTTCCACAGATACGCAGTATTTT; CDR3aa: CSARPGLSTDTQYF; abundance: few; v_gene: TRBV20-1; j_gene: TRBJ2-3; d_gene: -
CDR3nt: TGTGCCAGCAGTTACTCGAGTCTCATAAAGGGCGGTGAGCAGTTCTTC; CDR3aa: CASSYSSLIKGGEQFF; abundance: many; v_gene: TRBV6-5; j_gene: TRBJ2-1; d_gene: -
CDR3nt: TGTGCCAGCAGACTCGGGAGTGGGCGGTATGAGCAGTTCTTC; CDR3aa: CASRLGSGRYEQFF; abundance: -; v_gene: TRBV2; j_gene: TRBJ2-1; d_gene: -
CDR3nt: TGTGCCAGCAGTGAAAGGGACGGGGCCTACGAGCAGTACTTC; CDR3aa: CASSERDGAYEQYF; abundance: few; v_gene: TRBV6-1; j_gene: TRBJ2-7; d_gene: -
CDR3nt: TGCGCCAGCAGCCCTTCGACAGGAGCCTACGAGCAGTACTTC; CDR3aa: CASSPSTGAYEQYF; abundance: many; v_gene: TRBV5-1; j_gene: TRBJ2-7; d_gene: -
CDR3nt: TGTGCCAGCAGTGTAGGGACGGGACGTAGCTCCTACAATGAGCAGTTCTTC; CDR3aa: CASSVGTGRSSYNEQFF; abundance: -; v_gene: TRBV6-2/TRBV6-3; j_gene: TRBJ2-1; d_gene: -
CDR3nt: TGCGCCAGCAGCTTGAGCGCCAAAGGCACTGAAGCTTTCTTT; CDR3aa: CASSLSAKGTEAFF; abundance: few; v_gene: TRBV5-1; j_gene: TRBJ1-1; d_gene: -
CDR3nt: TGTGCCAGCAGTTACTCTTCAGGTAATCGGTATGAGCAGTTCTTC; CDR3aa: CASSYSSGNRYEQFF; abundance: -; v_gene: TRBV6-2/TRBV6-3; j_gene: TRBJ2-1; d_gene: -
CDR3nt: TGTGCCAGCAGCCAATCTACCAGCCCTCAGCCCCAGCATTTT; CDR3aa: CASSQSTSPQPQHF; abundance: -; v_gene: TRBV3-1; j_gene: TRBJ1-5; d_gene: -
CDR3nt: TGCAGTGCTAGGCTGACTAGCGGGAAGGATACGCAGTATTTT; CDR3aa: CSARLTSGKDTQYF; abundance: few; v_gene: TRBV20-1; j_gene: TRBJ2-3; d_gene: TRBD2
CDR3nt: TGTGCCAGCAGTATCGGGTCTTCTAGCACAGATACGCAGTATTTT; CDR3aa: CASSIGSSSTDTQYF; abundance: -; v_gene: TRBV6-1; j_gene: TRBJ2-3; d_gene: -
CDR3nt: TGTGCCAGCAGCTTACGTTGGCAAGAGACCCAGTACTTC; CDR3aa: CASSLRWQETQYF; abundance: few; v_gene: TRBV11-1; j_gene: TRBJ2-5; d_gene: -
CDR3nt: TGTGCCAGCAGCCGGATGGGAGGGTACTATGGCTACACCTTC; CDR3aa: CASSRMGGYYGYTF; abundance: -; v_gene: TRBV7-2; j_gene: TRBJ1-2; d_gene: -
CDR3nt: TGTGCCAGCAGCTTGGGACAGTACACCGGGGAGCTGTTTTTT; CDR3aa: CASSLGQYTGELFF; abundance: many; v_gene: TRBV11-2; j_gene: TRBJ2-2; d_gene: TRBD1